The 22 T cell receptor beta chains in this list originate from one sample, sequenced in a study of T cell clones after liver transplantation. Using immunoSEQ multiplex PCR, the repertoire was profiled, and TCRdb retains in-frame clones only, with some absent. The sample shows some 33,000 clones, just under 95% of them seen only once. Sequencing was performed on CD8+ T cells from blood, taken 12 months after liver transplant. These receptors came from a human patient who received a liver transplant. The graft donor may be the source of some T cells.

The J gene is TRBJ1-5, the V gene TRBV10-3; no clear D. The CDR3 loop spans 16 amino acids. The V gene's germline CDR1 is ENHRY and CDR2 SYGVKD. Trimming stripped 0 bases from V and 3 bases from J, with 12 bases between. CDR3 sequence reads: CAISESAGGLNQPQHF. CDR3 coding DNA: TGTGCCATCAGTGAGTCTGCAGGAGGGCTCAATCAGCCCCAGCATTTT.

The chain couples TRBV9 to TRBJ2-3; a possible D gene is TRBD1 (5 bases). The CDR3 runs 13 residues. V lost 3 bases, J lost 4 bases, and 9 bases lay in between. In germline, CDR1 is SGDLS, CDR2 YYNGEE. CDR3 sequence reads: CASSGGTSDTQYF. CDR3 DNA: TGTGCCAGCAGCGGGGGCACGTCAGATACGCAGTATTTT.

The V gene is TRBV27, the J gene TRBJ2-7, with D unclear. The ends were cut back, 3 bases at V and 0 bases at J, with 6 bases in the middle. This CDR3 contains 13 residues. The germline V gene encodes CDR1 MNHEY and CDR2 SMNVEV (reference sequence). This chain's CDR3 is CASSFAASYEQYF. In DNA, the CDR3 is TGTGCCAGCAGTTTTGCAGCCTCCTACGAGCAGTACTTC.

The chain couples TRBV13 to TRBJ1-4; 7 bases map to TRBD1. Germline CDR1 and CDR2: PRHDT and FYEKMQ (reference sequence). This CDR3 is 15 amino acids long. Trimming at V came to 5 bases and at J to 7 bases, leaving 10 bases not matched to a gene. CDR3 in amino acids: CASSPGQATGEKLFF. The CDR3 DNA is TGTGCCAGCAGCCCCGGACAGGCCACCGGTGAAAAACTGTTTTTT. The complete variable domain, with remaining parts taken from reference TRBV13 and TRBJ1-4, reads AAGVIQSPRHLIKEKRETATLKCYPIPRHDTVYWYQQGPGQDPQFLISFYEKMQSDKGSIPDRFSAQQFSDYHSELNMSSLELGDSALYFCASSPGQATGEKLFFGSGTQLSVL.

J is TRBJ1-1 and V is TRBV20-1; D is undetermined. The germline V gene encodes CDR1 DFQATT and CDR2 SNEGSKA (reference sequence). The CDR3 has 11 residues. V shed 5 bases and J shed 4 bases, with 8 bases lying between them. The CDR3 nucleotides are TGCAGTGCTCAGAGGGTCACTGAAGCTTTCTTT. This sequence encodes CSAQRVTEAFF.

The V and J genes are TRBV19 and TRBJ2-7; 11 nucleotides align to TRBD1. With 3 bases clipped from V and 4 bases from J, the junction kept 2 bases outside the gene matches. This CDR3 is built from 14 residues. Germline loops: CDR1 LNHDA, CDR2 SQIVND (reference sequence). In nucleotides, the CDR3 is TGTGCCAGTAGTATCGGGACAGGGGGGTACGAGCAGTACTTC. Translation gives CASSIGTGGYEQYF.

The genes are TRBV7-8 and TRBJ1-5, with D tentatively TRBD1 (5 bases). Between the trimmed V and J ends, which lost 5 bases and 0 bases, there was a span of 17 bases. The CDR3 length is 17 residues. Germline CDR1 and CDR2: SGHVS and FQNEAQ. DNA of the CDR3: TGTGCCAGCAGCGGAAGTGGGACGGTCTATAGCAATCAGCCCCAGCATTTT. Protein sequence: CASSGSGTVYSNQPQHF.

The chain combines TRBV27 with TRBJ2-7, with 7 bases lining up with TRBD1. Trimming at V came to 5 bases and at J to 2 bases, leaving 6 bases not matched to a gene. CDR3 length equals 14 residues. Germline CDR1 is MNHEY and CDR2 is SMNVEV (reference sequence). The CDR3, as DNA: TGTGCCAGCAGTCCCGGGACAGATCCCTACGAGCAGTACTTC. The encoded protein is CASSPGTDPYEQYF.

Here the CDR3 DNA reads TGTGCCAGCAGTTTAGAGCCAGGGAACACTGAAGCTTTCTTT. This gives the protein CASSLEPGNTEAFF. The chain employs TRBV27 and TRBJ1-1; D gene uncertain. Germline V lookup: CDR1 MNHEY, CDR2 SMNVEV (reference sequence). There are 14 residues in the CDR3. Trimming shortened V by 2 bases and J by 1 base, and 8 bases separated the two germline ends.

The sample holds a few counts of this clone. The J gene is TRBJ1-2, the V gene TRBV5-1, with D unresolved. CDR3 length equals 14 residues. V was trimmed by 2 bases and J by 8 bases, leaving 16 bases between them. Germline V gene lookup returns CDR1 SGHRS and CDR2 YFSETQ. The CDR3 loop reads CASSLGSGFEGYTF. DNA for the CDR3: TGCGCCAGCAGCTTAGGGTCGGGGTTCGAGGGCTACACCTTC.

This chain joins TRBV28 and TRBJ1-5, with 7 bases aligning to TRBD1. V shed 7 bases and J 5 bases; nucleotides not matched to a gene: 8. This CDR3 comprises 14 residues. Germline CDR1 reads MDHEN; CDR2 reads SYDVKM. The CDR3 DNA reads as TGTGCCAGCACCCCCACAGGGGAGGATCAGCCCCAGCATTTT. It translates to CASTPTGEDQPQHF.

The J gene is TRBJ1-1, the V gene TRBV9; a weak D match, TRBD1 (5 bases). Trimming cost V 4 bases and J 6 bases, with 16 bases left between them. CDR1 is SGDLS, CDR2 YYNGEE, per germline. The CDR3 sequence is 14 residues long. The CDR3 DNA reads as TGTGCCAGCAGCCCGCGCAGGGACCTGCCTGAAGCTTTCTTT. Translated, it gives CASSPRRDLPEAFF.

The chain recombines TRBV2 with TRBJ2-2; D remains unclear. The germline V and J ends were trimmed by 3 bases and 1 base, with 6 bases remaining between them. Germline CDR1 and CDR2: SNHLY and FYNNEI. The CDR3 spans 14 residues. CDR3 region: CASSDWQNTGELFF. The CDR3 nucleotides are TGTGCCAGCAGTGATTGGCAGAACACCGGGGAGCTGTTTTTT. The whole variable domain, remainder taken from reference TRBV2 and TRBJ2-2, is EPEVTQTPSHQVTQMGQEVILRCVPISNHLYFYWYRQILGQKVEFLVSFYNNEISEKSEIFDDQFSVERPDGSNFTLKIRSTKLEDSAMYFCASSDWQNTGELFFGEGSRLTVL.

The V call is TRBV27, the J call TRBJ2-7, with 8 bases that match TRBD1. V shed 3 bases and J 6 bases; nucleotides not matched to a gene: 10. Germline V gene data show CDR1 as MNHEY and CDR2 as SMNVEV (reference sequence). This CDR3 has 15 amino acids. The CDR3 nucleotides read TGTGCCAGCAGTTTTACCGGGACAGGTCTTCGCGAGCAGTACTTC. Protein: CASSFTGTGLREQYF.

CDR3 residues: CASGDRVGQPQHF. In DNA form, the CDR3 reads TGTGCCAGCGGGGACAGGGTCGGGCAGCCCCAGCATTTT. The chain recombines TRBV27 with TRBJ1-5, with 9 bases fitting TRBD1. The germline V gene encodes CDR1 MNHEY and CDR2 SMNVEV (reference sequence). The CDR3 spans 13 residues. After removal of 8 bases from V and 7 bases from J, the junction contained 6 bases not matched to a gene.

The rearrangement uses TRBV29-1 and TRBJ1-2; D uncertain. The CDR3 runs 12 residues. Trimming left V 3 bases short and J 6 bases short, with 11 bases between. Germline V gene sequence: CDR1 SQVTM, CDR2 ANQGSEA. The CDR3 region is CSVEGWKDGYTF. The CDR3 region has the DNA TGCAGCGTTGAGGGTTGGAAAGATGGCTACACCTTC.

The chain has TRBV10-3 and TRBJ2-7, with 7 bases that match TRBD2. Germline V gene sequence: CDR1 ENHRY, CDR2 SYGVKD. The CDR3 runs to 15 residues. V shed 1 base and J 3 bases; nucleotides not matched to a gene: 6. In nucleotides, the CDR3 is TGTGCCATCAGTGAGTATGGCGGGAGTGGCTACGAGCAGTACTTC. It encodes CAISEYGGSGYEQYF.

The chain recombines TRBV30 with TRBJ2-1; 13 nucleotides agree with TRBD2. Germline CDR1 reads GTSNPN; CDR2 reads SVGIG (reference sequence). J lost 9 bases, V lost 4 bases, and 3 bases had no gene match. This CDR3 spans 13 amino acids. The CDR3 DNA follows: TGTGCCTGGAACGGACTAGCGGGAGTTGAGCAGTTCTTC. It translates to CAWNGLAGVEQFF.

The CDR3 loop reads CASSLDRSHEQYF. CDR3 coding DNA: TGTGCCAGCAGCTTGGACAGATCCCACGAGCAGTACTTC. V and J are TRBV5-6 and TRBJ2-7; D not resolved. The V end lost 0 bases, the J end lost 5 bases, and 9 bases lay between the germline ends. The CDR3 has 13 residues. CDR1 is SGHDT, CDR2 YYEEEE, per germline.

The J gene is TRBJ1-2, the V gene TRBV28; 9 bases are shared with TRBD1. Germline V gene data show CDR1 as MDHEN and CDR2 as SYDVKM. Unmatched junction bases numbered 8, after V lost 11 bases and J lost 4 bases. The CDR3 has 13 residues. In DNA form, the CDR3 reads TGTGCCGAACGGGGGACAGGGAGCTATGGCTACACCTTC. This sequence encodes CAERGTGSYGYTF.

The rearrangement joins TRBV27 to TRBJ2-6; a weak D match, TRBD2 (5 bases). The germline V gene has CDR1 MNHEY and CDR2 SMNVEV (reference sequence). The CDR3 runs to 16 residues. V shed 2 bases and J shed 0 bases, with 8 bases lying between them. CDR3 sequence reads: CASSLMGSSGANVLTF. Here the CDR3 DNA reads TGTGCCAGCAGTTTAATGGGGAGCTCTGGGGCCAACGTCCTGACTTTC.

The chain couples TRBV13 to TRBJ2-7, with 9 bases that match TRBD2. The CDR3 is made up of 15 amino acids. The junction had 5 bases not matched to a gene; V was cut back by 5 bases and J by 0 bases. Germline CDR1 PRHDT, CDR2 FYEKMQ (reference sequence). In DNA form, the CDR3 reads TGTGCCAGCAGCCCAGGTAGCGGGAGCTCCTACGAGCAGTACTTC. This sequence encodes CASSPGSGSSYEQYF.